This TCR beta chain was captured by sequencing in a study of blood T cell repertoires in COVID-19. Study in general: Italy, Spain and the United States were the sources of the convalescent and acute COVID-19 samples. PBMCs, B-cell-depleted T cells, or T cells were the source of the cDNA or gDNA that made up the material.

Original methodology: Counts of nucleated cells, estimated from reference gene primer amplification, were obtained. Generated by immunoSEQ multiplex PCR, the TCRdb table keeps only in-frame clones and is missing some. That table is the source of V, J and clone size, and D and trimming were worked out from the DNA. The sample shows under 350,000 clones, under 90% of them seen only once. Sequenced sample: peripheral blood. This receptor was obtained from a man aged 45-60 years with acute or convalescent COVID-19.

The CDR3 loop is CSASGTSNEKLFF. CDR3 bases: TGCAGTGCTAGTGGGACATCTAATGAAAAACTGTTTTTT. The genes are TRBV20-1 and TRBJ1-4, with a tentative D call TRBD1 (6 bases). Germline CDR1 is DFQATT and CDR2 is SNEGSKA (reference sequence). The ends were cut back, 3 bases at V and 3 bases at J, with 8 bases in the middle. This CDR3 comprises 13 residues.